Listed below are T cell receptor beta chains from one sample, sequenced in a study of STAT5B mutations in CD4+ large granular lymphocyte leukemia. The table came from immunoSEQ multiplex PCR; TCRdb's copy has only in-frame clones and leaves some out. In the table there are 30,000 to 35,000 clones, roughly two thirds of which are singletons. The specimen sequenced was CD4+ T cells from blood buffy coats. Source of these receptors: a human donor in good health. Each CDR3 is given with its conserved first and last residue. Fields, in order: V gene, clone size, J gene, D gene, CDR3 protein, CDR3 DNA. A D gene is named only where the DNA matches it firmly. Rows may omit the clone size; those that give it use once, few, many or a size class.

V: TRBV5-4; size: few; J: TRBJ2-7; D: TRBD1; CDR3: CASSLGDSRFYEQYF; DNA: TGTGCCAGCAGCTTGGGGGACAGCCGCTTCTACGAGCAGTACTTC
V: TRBV5-1; size: few; J: TRBJ1-1; D: -; CDR3: CASSLSLAENTEAFF; DNA: TGCGCCAGCAGCTTGTCACTCGCAGAGAACACTGAAGCTTTCTTT
V: TRBV6-1; size: -; J: TRBJ1-5; D: -; CDR3: CASSAGLGGGSNQPQHF; DNA: TGTGCCAGCAGTGCCGGGCTGGGGGGGGGTAGCAATCAGCCCCAGCATTTT
V: TRBV5-1; size: -; J: TRBJ2-4; D: -; CDR3: CASGDGPAKNIQYF; DNA: TGCGCCAGCGGCGACGGGCCCGCCAAAAACATTCAGTACTTC
V: TRBV6-4; size: once; J: TRBJ2-3; D: -; CDR3: CASSDPGLGTDTQYF; DNA: TGTGCCAGCAGTGACCCGGGGCTAGGCACAGATACGCAGTATTTT
V: TRBV5-1; size: -; J: TRBJ2-5; D: -; CDR3: CASSLEETQYF; DNA: TGCGCCAGCAGCTTGGAGGAGACCCAGTACTTC
V: TRBV7-9; size: -; J: TRBJ1-2; D: -; CDR3: CASSLEGSSYGYTF; DNA: TGTGCCAGCAGCTTAGAAGGGAGCTCCTATGGCTACACCTTC
V: TRBV7-3; size: -; J: TRBJ1-3; D: TRBD1; CDR3: CASSEGQGSGNTIYF; DNA: TGTGCCAGCAGCGAGGGACAGGGCTCTGGAAACACCATATATTTT
V: TRBV7-9; size: -; J: TRBJ2-3; D: TRBD2; CDR3: CASSLALAAGEHTDTQYF; DNA: TGTGCCAGCAGCTTAGCGCTGGCAGCGGGGGAGCACACAGATACGCAGTATTTT
V: TRBV7-9; size: -; J: TRBJ2-5; D: TRBD2; CDR3: CASSLGTSQWGETQYF; DNA: TGTGCCAGCAGCTTAGGGACTAGCCAGTGGGGAGAGACCCAGTACTTC
V: TRBV11-2; size: -; J: TRBJ2-5; D: TRBD2; CDR3: CASSFTAGGSETQYF; DNA: TGTGCCAGCAGCTTCACCGCGGGGGGGTCGGAGACCCAGTACTTC
V: TRBV5-4; size: -; J: TRBJ1-1; D: -; CDR3: CASTVGNTEAFF; DNA: TGTGCCAGCACAGTGGGGAACACTGAAGCTTTCTTT
V: TRBV7-2; size: -; J: TRBJ1-2; D: TRBD1; CDR3: CASSSSGQGYGYTF; DNA: TGTGCCAGCAGCTCCTCCGGACAGGGCTATGGCTACACCTTC
V: TRBV7-8; size: few; J: TRBJ1-2; D: -; CDR3: CASSLERPGIGYF; DNA: TGTGCCAGCAGCTTAGAACGACCGGGCATAGGTTACTTC
V: TRBV7-3; size: -; J: TRBJ2-1; D: -; CDR3: CASSLTDRPYNEQFF; DNA: TGTGCCAGCAGCTTAACTGACAGGCCCTACAATGAGCAGTTCTTC
V: TRBV6-6; size: -; J: TRBJ1-5; D: -; CDR3: CASRYGRSNQPQHF; DNA: TGTGCCAGCAGATATGGCAGGAGCAATCAGCCCCAGCATTTT
V: TRBV5-6; size: few; J: TRBJ1-6; D: TRBD1; CDR3: CASRSSDRGLSPLHF; DNA: TGTGCCAGCAGAAGCTCGGACAGGGGGCTTTCACCCCTCCACTTT
V: TRBV7-8; size: -; J: TRBJ1-2; D: -; CDR3: CASSLEGGGYTF; DNA: TGTGCCAGCAGCTTAGAGGGAGGTGGCTACACCTTC
V: TRBV18; size: -; J: TRBJ2-5; D: -; CDR3: CASSPSYQETQYF; DNA: TGTGCCAGCTCACCCTCCTACCAAGAGACCCAGTACTTC
V: TRBV6-1; size: -; J: TRBJ1-2; D: TRBD1; CDR3: CASSETGQATYGYTF; DNA: TGTGCCAGCAGTGAAACGGGACAGGCTACCTATGGCTACACCTTC